These 12 T cell receptor beta chains originate from one sample sequenced in a study of PD-L1 blockade in urothelial cancer. The assay was immunoSEQ multiplex PCR, and TCRdb's table has in-frame clones only and misses some. This table has 25,000 to 35,000 clones, over 75% appearing once. The sequencing here drew on PBMCs, taken around atezolizumab (anti-PD-L1) treatment. These receptors originate from a man between 45 and 60 years old with urothelial cancer.

The V gene is TRBV15, the J gene TRBJ2-5, with TRBD2 identical over 8 bases. This CDR3 region has 14 residues. Trimming cost V 1 base and J 5 bases; bases outside gene matches: 3. The germline gives CDR1 LNHNV, CDR2 YYDKDF (reference sequence). The CDR3 sequence is CATSRVGGVETQYF. CDR3 DNA sequence: TGTGCCACCAGCAGAGTCGGGGGGGTTGAGACCCAGTACTTC.

The V and J genes are TRBV4-2 and TRBJ2-2, with D possibly matching TRBD1 (5 bases). The CDR3 contains 16 residues. V dropped 4 bases and J dropped 6 bases, with 18 bases sitting between them. The germline V gene encodes CDR1 LGHNA and CDR2 YNFKEQ. This CDR3 reads CASSPVWGAKPGELFF. The DNA for the CDR3 is TGTGCCAGCAGCCCGGTCTGGGGCGCAAAGCCCGGGGAGCTGTTTTTT.

This clone showed up just a few times. This rearrangement joins TRBV10-1 to TRBJ2-2; TRBD1 might be the D (6 bases). There are 13 residues in the CDR3. Trimming stripped 6 bases from V and 2 bases from J, with 7 bases between. Germline loops: CDR1 WNHNN, CDR2 SYGVQD (reference sequence). CDR3 loop: CASRQGNTGELFF. In nucleotides, the CDR3 is TGCGCCAGCAGACAGGGTAACACCGGGGAGCTGTTTTTT.

The chain has TRBV7-3 and TRBJ2-1; a weak D match, TRBD2 (6 bases). Deletions cut 6 bases from V and 11 bases from J, with 20 bases between. The CDR3 has 14 residues. Germline V lookup: CDR1 SGHTA, CDR2 FQGTGA. The CDR3: CASSEGPGETKQFF. In DNA form, the CDR3 reads TGTGCCAGCAGTGAGGGTCCGGGGGAAACAAAGCAGTTCTTC.

The chain uses TRBV11-3 and TRBJ2-1; TRBD1 matches at 7 bases. The length of the CDR3 is 13 residues. V gave up 3 bases and J gave up 4 bases; unmatched junction bases: 0. Germline CDR1 reads SGHNT; CDR2 reads YENEEA. CDR3 nucleotides: TGTGCCAGCAGCTTGGACAGGTACAATGAGCAGTTCTTC. It codes for CASSLDRYNEQFF.

V is TRBV27 and J is TRBJ1-2; the D is unclear. Per germline, CDR1 MNHEY and CDR2 SMNVEV (reference sequence). The V end was cut by 3 bases, the J end by 3 bases, with 8 bases between. CDR3 length: 13 amino acids. DNA for the CDR3: TGTGCCAGCAGTTTTGCCGGGGACTATGGCTACACCTTC. As protein: CASSFAGDYGYTF.

The DNA of the CDR3 is TGTGCCAGCAGCCTGGGACAGGGGGCCGTTGGCTACACCTTC. This sequence encodes CASSLGQGAVGYTF. The rearrangement joins TRBV7-6 to TRBJ1-2; 12 positions agree with TRBD1. Trimming took 5 bases from V and 7 from J; bases not matched to a gene: 5. The germline gives CDR1 SGHVS, CDR2 FNYEAQ. This CDR3 has 14 amino acids.

The V gene is TRBV6-5, the J gene TRBJ2-7, with 7 bases fitting TRBD1. Germline V gene data show CDR1 as MNHEY and CDR2 as SVGAGI. V shed 7 bases and J 7 bases; nucleotides not matched to a gene: 4. The CDR3 consists of 11 residues. The CDR3 DNA is TGTGCCAGCAATGAGGGGGCAGAGCAGTACTTC. Its protein is CASNEGAEQYF.

The rearrangement joins TRBV6-6 to TRBJ1-6; TRBD1 aligns across 10 bases. This CDR3 is 14 amino acids long. Germline V gives CDR1 MNHNY, CDR2 SVGAGI (reference sequence). Trimming removed 5 bases from V and 10 bases from J; junction bases left unmatched: 5. CDR3 sequence reads: CASSPGTGESPLHF. CDR3 bases: TGTGCCAGCAGTCCCGGGACAGGGGAATCACCCCTCCACTTT.

The V gene is TRBV27, the J gene TRBJ1-6; weak D call: TRBD1 (5 bases). The CDR3 length is 14 residues. V lost 1 base and J lost 10, with 11 bases in between. Germline loops: CDR1 MNHEY, CDR2 SMNVEV (reference sequence). The CDR3 DNA follows: TGTGCCAGCAGTTTATTGGGGGGGGAATCACCCCTCCACTTT. This gives the protein CASSLLGGESPLHF.

The chain uses TRBV7-6 and TRBJ1-2; 12 bases align to TRBD1. The germline gives CDR1 SGHVS, CDR2 FNYEAQ. This CDR3 region has 15 residues. The V and J ends lost 0 bases and 7 bases, in that order; junction bases with no gene match: 3. CDR3 sequence: CASSLAGQGARGYTF. CDR3 DNA sequence: TGTGCCAGCAGCTTAGCGGGACAGGGGGCGCGTGGCTACACCTTC.

This rearrangement joins TRBV4-1 to TRBJ2-7, with 7 bases lining up with TRBD2. V trimming: 5 bases; J trimming: 2 bases; junction bases outside the gene matches: 12. Germline V CDR1 and CDR2: MGHRA, YSYEKL. The CDR3 is 16 amino acids. The CDR3 bases are TGCGCCAGCAGCTCCCGGAGTAGCGGGCAGCCCTACGAGCAGTACTTC. Its translation is CASSSRSSGQPYEQYF.